This T cell receptor beta chain is from a study of preoperative IRX-2 immunotherapy in early breast cancer. CDR1 is SQVTM and CDR2 is ANQGSEA in the germline V gene. The junction had 9 bases not matched to a gene; V was cut back by 6 bases and J by 6 bases. The CDR3 is 13 residues long. Treatment indicated: preoperative locoregional IRX-2 cytokine immunotherapy. Preoperative locoregional IRX-2 cytokine immunotherapy was tested in the phase Ib source study. Here immunoSEQ multiplex PCR was the method, and the copy in TCRdb shows in-frame clones only, minus some. The sample shows about 89,000 clones, roughly 89% of them seen only once.

The V and J genes are TRBV29-1 and TRBJ2-7; 9 bases line up with TRBD1. Sequenced here: tumor tissue, sampled after IRX-2 immunotherapy. The clonotype was recovered from a human donor with breast cancer. In DNA form, the CDR3 reads TGCAGCGTAAAGCCTACAGGGGGCTTCGAGCAGTACTTC. This codes for CSVKPTGGFEQYF.